These T cell receptor beta chains were read from a single sample in a study of T cells in localized non-small cell lung cancer. TCRdb's table, derived via immunoSEQ multiplex PCR, lists solely in-frame clones and lacks some. The table lists approximately 34,000 clones, 93% of them singletons. The material was peripheral blood, obtained before any cancer treatment. These receptors were taken from a female donor older than 55 with stage I lung adenocarcinoma. The CDR3 runs from the conserved cysteine through the conserved F or W.

j_call v_call cdr3_aa
TRBJ1-2 TRBV30 CAWSSLEGRGYTF
TRBJ1-1 TRBV9 CASSVEGADTEAFF
TRBJ1-3 TRBV10-3 CAITKTGNTIYF
TRBJ2-5 TRBV5-1 CASSFSGGPRETQYF
TRBJ1-4 TRBV19 CASRPAREGEKLFF
TRBJ1-4 TRBV19 CASSMRAEKLFF
TRBJ1-2 TRBV6-5 CASNTGTGIYGYTF
TRBJ1-4 TRBV18 CASSAQRQGSEKLFF
TRBJ2-1 TRBV6-6 CASRSTSTSSYNEQFF
TRBJ1-1 TRBV6-5 CASSYLGWAFF
TRBJ1-4 TRBV28 CASSFTRGNDEKLFF
TRBJ1-3 TRBV7-2 CASSLTGGAGNTIYF
TRBJ1-3 TRBV6-1 CASSEAERSGNTIYF
TRBJ2-1 TRBV10-3 CAIRGLAGDLNEQFF
TRBJ2-1 TRBV27 CASSRDSYNEQFF
TRBJ1-3 TRBV7-9 CASSLGTTGSGNTIYF
TRBJ2-4 TRBV6-5 CASSFPQGAKNIQYF
TRBJ2-5 TRBV9 CASSTSPSGVETQYF
TRBJ2-5 TRBV6-5 CASSSLLRPQYF
TRBJ2-1 TRBV20-1 CSATVGSEQFF
TRBJ2-2 TRBV19 CASSIDGTYAGELFF
TRBJ2-3 TRBV6-6 CASSPITDTQYF
TRBJ2-1 TRBV19 CASSIPTSGRLHEQFF
TRBJ2-7 TRBV6-5 CASSYRGYEQYF
TRBJ1-5 TRBV6-5 CASSQGGDQPQHF
TRBJ2-1 TRBV27 CASSSLGTGLESEQFF
TRBJ1-5 TRBV18 CASSTGTGGNQPQHF
TRBJ1-2 TRBV4-3 CASSQDLGQIYGYTF
TRBJ2-1 TRBV5-1 CASSSSAGGPQNEQFF
TRBJ2-2 TRBV4-1 CASSQQYESRTGELFF
TRBJ1-4 TRBV9 CASSVVPFNEKLFF
TRBJ2-2 TRBV11-3 CASSLMASTGELFF
TRBJ2-1 TRBV9 CASSGRGGTLNMGYNEQFF
TRBJ1-2 TRBV6-5 CATKFPGRSYGYTF
TRBJ1-2 TRBV5-1 CASSFETGGGYTF
TRBJ1-1 TRBV27 CASSPGTGIEAFF
TRBJ2-1 TRBV18 CASSLDSYNEQFF
TRBJ2-1 TRBV7-2 CASSTSGRDYNEQFF
TRBJ2-1 TRBV7-6 CASSIIAGLKGGEQFF
TRBJ2-3 TRBV5-1 CASSLLGYSTDTQYF
TRBJ2-2 TRBV10-3 CAISEKLAGGPRQNTGELFF
TRBJ2-3 TRBV21-1 CASSKGERGHTDTQYF
TRBJ2-1 TRBV7-9 CASSSTSGGAYNEQFF
TRBJ2-1 TRBV2 CASSRNLPYNEQFF
TRBJ2-3 TRBV11-3 CASSSLVVGTDTQYF
TRBJ1-5 TRBV4-1 CASSQGGRPSNQPQHF
TRBJ1-6 TRBV5-4 CASSLTGQGINSPLHF
TRBJ2-3 TRBV6-4 CASSRPGQGEDTQYF
TRBJ2-5 TRBV29-1 CSVLTGKGGMETQYF
TRBJ2-1 TRBV30 CAWRVSYNEQFF